This T cell receptor (beta chain) originates from a study of blood T cell repertoires in COVID-19 (dated by TCRdb to about 2020). Describing the broader study: The collaborator samples originated in the United States, Italy and Spain and spanned the acute and convalescent phases of COVID-19. The prospective study material was composed of cDNA or gDNA derived from T cells, B-cell-depleted T cells, or PBMCs. Subjects who had been exposed to COVID-19, were actively infected with it, or had recovered from it provided the deeply sampled blood TCRbeta repertoires that made up the dataset. The repertoires were released in a freely available public database intended as a resource for research on the immune response to SARS-CoV-2. Samples came from the ongoing ImmuneRACE study (first 160 participants) plus 1,254 subjects from 6 global collaborators. The sample metadata nearly always contained a de-identified subject ID, COVID-19 status, age in years and sex. HLA class I and class II types, where available, came from metadata supplied by the sample provider rather than from assay-based typing. Findings and caveats that apply to the study as a whole: The quantity of clinical and demographic metadata differed by source and by participant and was supplied without curation.

A second Seattle source provided samples from volunteer blood donors who had recovered from COVID-19. Each collaborating institution followed its own protocols to collect whole blood in K2EDTA tubes. For TCRbeta analysis, collaborators shipped samples as frozen whole blood, isolated PBMCs, or DNA extracted from either of those sample types. Comment on this clone: The specificity of this receptor is unknown. No base-level quality is on record; no much larger clone is a single base apart.

The CDR3 numbers 14 residues from cysteine through phenylalanine. The only DNA kept is the CDR3, 42 bases in frame from the first base. From a lookup of the germline V gene (reference sequence), CDR1 and CDR2 are LNHDA and SQIVND. Relative to germline, V is 5 bases shorter and J is 11 bases shorter, with 16 bases between their ends. The immunoSEQ Assay, a bias-controlled multiplex PCR, was used to amplify TCRbeta CDR3 regions from genomic DNA. The authors' analysis ran thus. Nucleated cell counts per sample were estimated from amplification of reference gene primers within the assay. Sequence reads were collapsed and filtered to measure the absolute abundance of every unique TCRbeta CDR3 rearrangement. For each sample, productive Simpson clonality was calculated by taking the square root of Simpson's diversity index across productive rearrangements. TCRdb stores this immuneACCESS table with in-frame sequences only. Part of the clones is absent; in the studies checked, under half of the shortfall reflects unresolved V genes, and no reason is known for the rest. V and J calls and clone size are as listed in that table; D and trimming were resolved from the DNA. The sample table lists roughly 300,000 clones, around 87% of them with a count of one. Clones ranked in the top ten supply 7.8% of the sample.

The source of this sequence is a woman aged 45-60 years who had recovered from COVID-19. The chain couples TRBV19 to TRBJ1-6, with the D gene uncertain. The sequencing input was peripheral blood. The CDR3 region: CASSRGGPGAPLHF. The sequenced DNA: TGTGCCAGTAGTCGAGGAGGACCTGGTGCACCCCTCCACTTT. The full variable domain, completed from the reference TRBV19 and TRBJ1-6 proteins outside the CDR3, reads DGGITQSPKYLFRKEGQNVTLSCEQNLNHDAMYWYRQDPGQGLRLIYYSQIVNDFQKGDIAEGYSVSREKKESFPLTVTSAQKNPTAFYLCASSRGGPGAPLHFGNGTRLTVT.